The entry below describes one T cell receptor (beta chain). This specimen comes from a study of blood T cell repertoires in COVID-19. Study as a whole: Material from acute and convalescent COVID-19 was sourced from the United States, Italy and Spain. Sources were T cells, B-cell-depleted T cells, or PBMCs; the material itself was cDNA or gDNA.

As handled by the study authors: It was from reference gene primer amplification that nucleated cell counts were estimated. Sequencing used immunoSEQ multiplex PCR; TCRdb keeps in-frame clones, though not all of them. The V and J calls and the clone size are those of that table, but D and trimming were determined from the DNA. Of about 100,000 clones listed, roughly 83% were seen once; the top ten hold about 24%. This sequence originates from a human donor in a cohort sampled during active COVID-19. The sequencing sample was made of peripheral blood.

CDR3 residues: CASSPWYLSSPYNEQFF. Here the CDR3 DNA reads TGTGCCAGCAGCCCCTGGTATTTGAGCTCCCCATACAATGAGCAGTTCTTC. V usage is TRBV7-9 and J usage is TRBJ2-1; D is unclear. The V gene's germline CDR1 is SEHNR and CDR2 FQNEAQ (reference sequence). This CDR3 is built from 17 residues. Trimming removed 5 bases from V and 4 bases from J, with 21 bases in between.